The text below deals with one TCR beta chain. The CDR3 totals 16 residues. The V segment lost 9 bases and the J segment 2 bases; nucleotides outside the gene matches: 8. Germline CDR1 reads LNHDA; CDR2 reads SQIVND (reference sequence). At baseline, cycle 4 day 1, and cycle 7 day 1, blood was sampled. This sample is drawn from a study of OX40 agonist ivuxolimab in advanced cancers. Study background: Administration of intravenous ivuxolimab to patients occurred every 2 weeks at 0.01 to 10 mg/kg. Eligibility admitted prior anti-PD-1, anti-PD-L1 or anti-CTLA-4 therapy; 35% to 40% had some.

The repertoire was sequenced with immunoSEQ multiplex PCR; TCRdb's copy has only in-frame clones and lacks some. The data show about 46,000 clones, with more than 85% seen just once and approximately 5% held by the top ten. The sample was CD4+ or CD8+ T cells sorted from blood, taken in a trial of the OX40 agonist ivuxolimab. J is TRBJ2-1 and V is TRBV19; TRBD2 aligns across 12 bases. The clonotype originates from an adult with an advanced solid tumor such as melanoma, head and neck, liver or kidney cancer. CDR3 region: CASTSWTSGTYNEQFF. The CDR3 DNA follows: TGTGCCAGCACTTCTTGGACTAGCGGGACCTACAATGAGCAGTTCTTC.